Shown below are 10 T cell receptor beta chains from a single sample sequenced in a study of cytomegalovirus exposure and HLA in healthy donors. The PCR had 60 Vbeta and 13 Jbeta primers. The method was immunoSEQ multiplex PCR; TCRdb's version includes in-frame clones alone and lacks a portion of them. This table holds 200,000 or so clones, around 75% found once. The material sequenced was PBMCs. These receptors were obtained from a male donor in good health and CMV-seropositive.

This clone was picked up a small number of times. The chain links TRBV21-1 to TRBJ2-7; TRBD1, as called in the table, went unchecked against the DNA. TRBV21-1 is deemed a pseudogene. The CDR3 has 18 residues. The CDR3 reads CASSLKEEGDRDSYEQYF. The CDR3 coding sequence is TGTGCCAGCAGCCTAAAGGAAGAAGGGGACAGGGACTCCTACGAGCAGTACTTC.

The chain has TRBV9 and TRBJ1-1; a possible D gene is TRBD1 (5 bases). Germline CDR1 reads SGDLS; CDR2 reads YYNGEE. The CDR3 sequence is 13 residues long. V was pared by 4 bases and J by 4 bases, with 11 bases between. The DNA for the CDR3 is TGTGCCAGCAGCCCCGGGACTCTCACTGAAGCTTTCTTT. Its protein product is CASSPGTLTEAFF.

DNA of the CDR3: TGTGCCAGCTATCCTCGGGGGGCCGTCGTCTTCACAGATACGCAGTATTTT. It is translated as CASYPRGAVVFTDTQYF. The rearrangement uses TRBV28 and TRBJ2-3, with D maybe TRBD2 (7 bases). The CDR3 sequence is 17 residues long. Germline V gene data show CDR1 as MDHEN and CDR2 as SYDVKM. The ends were cut back, 8 bases at V and 2 bases at J, with 23 bases in the middle.

The gene calls are TRBV5-4 and TRBJ2-7; 9 nucleotides align to TRBD1. The germline CDR1 and CDR2 sequences are SGHNT and YYREEE (reference sequence). There are 15 residues in the CDR3. V shed 5 bases, J shed 5 bases, and the junction held 11 bases outside the gene matches. The CDR3: CASSEVGQGFHEQYF. The CDR3 DNA is TGTGCCAGCAGTGAAGTGGGACAGGGTTTCCACGAGCAGTACTTC.

The count of this clone is one. The chain employs TRBV19 and TRBJ1-2, with a possible D match to TRBD1 (6 bases). In germline, CDR1 is LNHDA, CDR2 SQIVND (reference sequence). The CDR3 loop spans 18 amino acids. V was cut by 6 bases and J by 2 bases, with 25 bases left in between. The CDR3 DNA reads TGTGCCAGTAGGGGGACACAGGGAATATCCGGTGCCAACTATGGCTACACCTTC. It is translated as CASRGTQGISGANYGYTF.

The V call is TRBV18, the J call TRBJ1-3, with a weak D call TRBD1 (6 bases). The CDR3 sequence is 16 residues long. Germline CDR1 and CDR2: KGHSH and LQKENI. Trimming removed 3 bases at V and 0 bases at J, with 12 bases between. Here the CDR3 reads CASSPKGVLSGNTIYF. Here the CDR3 DNA reads TGTGCCAGCTCACCGAAGGGGGTTCTCTCTGGAAACACCATATATTTT.

V usage is TRBV7-2 and J usage is TRBJ2-1; 10 bases agree with TRBD1. V lost 4 bases to trimming and J lost 6 bases; unmatched junction nucleotides: 6. The V gene's germline CDR1 is SGHTA and CDR2 FQGNSA. The CDR3 contains 15 residues. This chain's CDR3 is CASSSPDRGGNEQFF. The CDR3 DNA follows: TGTGCCAGCAGCTCCCCGGACAGGGGGGGCAATGAGCAGTTCTTC.

V gene TRBV30 combines with J gene TRBJ1-4; D might be TRBD1 (5 bases). V was clipped by 1 base and J by 5 bases, with 8 bases between them. CDR3 length: 13 amino acids. From germline, CDR1 is GTSNPN and CDR2 SVGIG (reference sequence). The CDR3 loop is CAWSGGGNEKLFF. The CDR3 DNA sequence: TGTGCCTGGAGTGGCGGGGGGAATGAAAAACTGTTTTTT.

V gene TRBV29-1 combines with J gene TRBJ1-5, with 8 bases that match TRBD1. Per germline, CDR1 SQVTM and CDR2 ANQGSEA. This CDR3 is 14 amino acids long. J gave up 7 bases and V 5 bases, and 10 bases lay outside the gene matches. CDR3 amino acids: CSVTLDRVDQPQHF. The CDR3 DNA follows: TGCAGCGTTACCCTGGACAGGGTCGACCAGCCCCAGCATTTT.

The CDR3 coding sequence is TGTGCCAGTAGTCACGACAGGGGGCGGTTGAGGGCCCAGCATTTT. As protein: CASSHDRGRLRAQHF. This chain connects TRBV19 to TRBJ1-5, with 10 bases matching TRBD1. CDR3 length: 15 amino acids. V dropped 5 bases and J dropped 11; count of bases not matched to a gene: 12. CDR1 is LNHDA and CDR2 is SQIVND in the germline V gene (reference sequence).